The TCR beta chain described here comes from a study of blood T cell repertoires in COVID-19. The repertoire was sequenced with immunoSEQ multiplex PCR; TCRdb's copy has only in-frame clones and lacks some. Of fewer than 150,000 clones in the sample, around 85% were seen once. This clone was seen a few times. The CDR3 length is 18 residues. Germline-derived CDR1 and CDR2 are SGHAT and FQNNGV. The trim removed 5 bases at V and 0 bases at J, leaving 14 bases unmatched. V is TRBV11-2 and J is TRBJ1-1, with 8 bases that match TRBD1. This sequence originates from a human donor in a cohort sampled during active COVID-19. Sequencing input: peripheral blood. The CDR3 nucleotides are TGTGCCAGCAGCCTACGGGGCAGGGGGCGTTTCATGAACACTGAAGCTTTCTTT. Its protein product is CASSLRGRGRFMNTEAFF.